Included here is one T cell receptor (beta chain) sequence, with context. In the authors' workflow: Estimation of nucleated cell counts relied on the amplification of reference gene primers. Libraries were prepared by immunoSEQ multiplex PCR; TCRdb keeps only in-frame clonotypes and omits some of them. V and J calls and clone size are as listed in that table; D and trimming were resolved from the DNA. This repertoire shows roughly 200,000 clones, roughly 90% found once; its top ten account for roughly 4.5%. The sample belongs to a study of blood T cell repertoires in COVID-19. On the study more broadly: Sources were T cells, B-cell-depleted T cells, or PBMCs; the material itself was cDNA or gDNA.

From germline, CDR1 is LGHDT and CDR2 YNNKEL (reference sequence). Trimming stripped 0 bases from V and 5 bases from J, with 16 bases between. CDR3 length: 17 amino acids. Participant-given clinical history determined each cohort assignment. The sequence came from a young woman who had been exposed to COVID-19. The chain is built from TRBV3-1 (or the pseudogene TRBV3-2) and TRBJ2-2; D possibly corresponds to TRBD1 (5 bases). Sequenced input: PBMCs or T cells enriched from blood (not recorded which). The CDR3 spells CASSQDIFRARTGELFF. CDR3 nucleotides: TGTGCCAGCAGCCAAGATATTTTCAGGGCACGGACCGGGGAGCTGTTTTTT.